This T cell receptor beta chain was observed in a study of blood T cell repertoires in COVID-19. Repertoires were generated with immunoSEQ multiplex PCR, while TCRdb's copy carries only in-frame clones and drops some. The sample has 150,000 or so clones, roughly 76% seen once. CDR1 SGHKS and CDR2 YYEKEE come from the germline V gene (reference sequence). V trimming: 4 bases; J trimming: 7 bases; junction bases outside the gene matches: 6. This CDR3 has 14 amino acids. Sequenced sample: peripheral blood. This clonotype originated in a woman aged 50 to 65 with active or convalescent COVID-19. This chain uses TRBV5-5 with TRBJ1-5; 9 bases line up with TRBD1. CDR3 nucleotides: TGTGCCAGCAGCCCGGACAGGGGCAGGCAGCCCCAGCATTTT. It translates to CASSPDRGRQPQHF.